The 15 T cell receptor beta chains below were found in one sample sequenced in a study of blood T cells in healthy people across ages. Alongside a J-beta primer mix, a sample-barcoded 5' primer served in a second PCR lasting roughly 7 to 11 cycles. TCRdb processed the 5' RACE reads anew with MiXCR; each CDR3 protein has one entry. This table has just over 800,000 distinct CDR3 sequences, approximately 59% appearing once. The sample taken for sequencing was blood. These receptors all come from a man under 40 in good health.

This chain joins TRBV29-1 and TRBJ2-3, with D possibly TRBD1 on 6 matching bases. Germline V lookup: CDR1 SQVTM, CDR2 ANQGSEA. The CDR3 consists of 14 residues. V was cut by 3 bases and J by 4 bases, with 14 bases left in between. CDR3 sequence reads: CSVEGQGNSDTQYF. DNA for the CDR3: TGCAGCGTTGAGGGGCAGGGGAACTCAGATACGCAGTATTTT.

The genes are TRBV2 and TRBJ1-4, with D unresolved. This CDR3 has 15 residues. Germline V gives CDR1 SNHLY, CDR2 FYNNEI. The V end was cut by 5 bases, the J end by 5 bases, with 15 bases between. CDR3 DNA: TGTGCCAGCAGTACCCACCCGGGTCCGAATGAAAAACTGTTTTTT. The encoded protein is CASSTHPGPNEKLFF.

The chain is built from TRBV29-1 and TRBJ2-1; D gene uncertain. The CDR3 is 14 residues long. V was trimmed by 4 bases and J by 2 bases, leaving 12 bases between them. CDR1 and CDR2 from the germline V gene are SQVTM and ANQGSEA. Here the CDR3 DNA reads TGCAGCGTTGTAGACCCCCCTACCTACAATGAGCAGTTCTTC. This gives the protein CSVVDPPTYNEQFF.

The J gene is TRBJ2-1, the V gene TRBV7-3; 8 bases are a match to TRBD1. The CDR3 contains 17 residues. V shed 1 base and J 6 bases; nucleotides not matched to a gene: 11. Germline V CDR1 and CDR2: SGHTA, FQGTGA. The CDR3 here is CASSLNRPGTGGNEQFF. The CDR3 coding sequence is TGTGCCAGCAGCTTAAATCGACCCGGGACAGGAGGCAATGAGCAGTTCTTC.

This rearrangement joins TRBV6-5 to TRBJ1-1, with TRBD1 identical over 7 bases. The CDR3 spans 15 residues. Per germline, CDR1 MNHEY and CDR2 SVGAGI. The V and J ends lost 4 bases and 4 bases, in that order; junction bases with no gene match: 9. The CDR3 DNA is TGTGCCAGCAGTTCCCTTACAGGGGATGGCACTGAAGCTTTCTTT. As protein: CASSSLTGDGTEAFF.

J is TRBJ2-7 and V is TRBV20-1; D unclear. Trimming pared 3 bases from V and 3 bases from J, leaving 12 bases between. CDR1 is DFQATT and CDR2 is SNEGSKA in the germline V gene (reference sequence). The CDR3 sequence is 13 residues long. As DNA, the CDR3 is TGCAGTGCTAGTTTCCCGTCCATCTACGAGCAGTACTTC. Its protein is CSASFPSIYEQYF.

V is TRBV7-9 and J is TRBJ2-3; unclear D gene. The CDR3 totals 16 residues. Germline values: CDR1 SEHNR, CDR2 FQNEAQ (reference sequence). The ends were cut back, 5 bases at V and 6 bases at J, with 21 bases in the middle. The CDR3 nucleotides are TGTGCCAGCAGCCTATCCCCTACTCGGCAGGCGGATACGCAGTATTTT. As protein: CASSLSPTRQADTQYF.

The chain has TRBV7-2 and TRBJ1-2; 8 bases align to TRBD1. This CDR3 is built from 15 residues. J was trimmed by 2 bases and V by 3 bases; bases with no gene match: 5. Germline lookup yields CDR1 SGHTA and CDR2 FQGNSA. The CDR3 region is CASSFGQGGNYGYTF. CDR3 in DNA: TGTGCCAGCAGCTTCGGACAGGGAGGCAACTATGGCTACACCTTC.

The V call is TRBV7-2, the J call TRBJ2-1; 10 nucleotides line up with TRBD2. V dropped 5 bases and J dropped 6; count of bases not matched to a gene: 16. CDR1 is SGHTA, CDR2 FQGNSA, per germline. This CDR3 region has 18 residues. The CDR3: CASSLKVFSGGSVNEQFF. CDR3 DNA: TGTGCCAGCAGCCTAAAAGTTTTTAGCGGGGGGTCCGTCAATGAGCAGTTCTTC.

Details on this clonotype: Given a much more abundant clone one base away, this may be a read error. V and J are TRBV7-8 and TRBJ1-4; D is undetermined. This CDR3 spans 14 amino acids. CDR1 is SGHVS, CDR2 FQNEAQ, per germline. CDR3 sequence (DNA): TGTGCCAGCAGCTATGGGAAACCTAATAAAAAACTGTTTTTT. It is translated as CASSYGKPNKKLFF.

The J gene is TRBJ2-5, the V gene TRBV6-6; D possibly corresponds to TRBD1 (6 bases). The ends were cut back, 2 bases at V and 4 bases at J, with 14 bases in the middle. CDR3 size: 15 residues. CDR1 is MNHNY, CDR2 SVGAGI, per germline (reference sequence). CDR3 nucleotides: TGTGCCAGCAGTTACGGTGGGCAGGGGCGAGAGACCCAGTACTTC. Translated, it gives CASSYGGQGRETQYF.

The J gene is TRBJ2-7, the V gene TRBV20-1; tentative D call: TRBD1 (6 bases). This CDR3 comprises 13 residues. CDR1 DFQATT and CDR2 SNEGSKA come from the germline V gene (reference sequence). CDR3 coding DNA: TGCAGCGTAAACAGGGTTTTATCCTACGAGCAGTACTTC. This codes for CSVNRVLSYEQYF.

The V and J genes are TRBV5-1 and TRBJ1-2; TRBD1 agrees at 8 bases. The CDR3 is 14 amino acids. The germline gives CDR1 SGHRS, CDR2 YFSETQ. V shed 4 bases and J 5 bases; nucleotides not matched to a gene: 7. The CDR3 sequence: CASSHGQGRYGYTF. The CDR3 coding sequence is TGCGCCAGCAGCCACGGACAGGGACGGTATGGCTACACCTTC.

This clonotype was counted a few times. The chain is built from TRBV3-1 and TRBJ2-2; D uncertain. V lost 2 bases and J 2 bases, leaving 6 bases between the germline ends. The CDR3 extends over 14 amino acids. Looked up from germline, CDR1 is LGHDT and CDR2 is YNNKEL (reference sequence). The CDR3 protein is CASSQNRNTGELFF. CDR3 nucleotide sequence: TGTGCCAGCAGCCAAAATCGTAACACCGGGGAGCTGTTTTTT.

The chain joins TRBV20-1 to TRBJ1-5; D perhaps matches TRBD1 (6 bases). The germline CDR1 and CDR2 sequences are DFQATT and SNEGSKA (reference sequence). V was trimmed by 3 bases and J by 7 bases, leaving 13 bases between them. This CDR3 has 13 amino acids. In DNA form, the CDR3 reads TGCAGTGCTAGTGGGGGGGGCGGGCAGCCCCAGCATTTT. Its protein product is CSASGGGGQPQHF.